Listed below are T cell receptor beta chains from one sample, sequenced in a study of beta chain features in type 1 diabetes. The protocol was immunoSEQ multiplex PCR, while the TCRdb copy is restricted to in-frame clones and leaves out a portion. Of 250,000 to 350,000 clones in the sample, approximately 14% are singletons; the top ten hold more than 6.5%. Sequenced material: central memory CD4+ T cells from blood. Source of these receptors: a man between 25 and 39 years old in good health. The CDR3 runs from the conserved cysteine through the conserved F or W. D genes are given only for firm matches. Size tells how often a clone was seen (once, few, many) or the class of an expanded clone, and some rows leave it out.

DNA: TGTGCCTGGAGTGTGGGACAGAGCTCCTACAATGAGCAGTTCTTC
CDR3: CAWSVGQSSYNEQFF
J: TRBJ2-1
V: TRBV30
D: TRBD1
size: few

DNA: TGTGCCAGCAGTTTGGACAGTAAGAGATATGGCTACACCTTC
CDR3: CASSLDSKRYGYTF
J: TRBJ1-2
V: TRBV6-6
D: .
size: few

DNA: TGTGCCAGTAGACCGGGACTAGCCAGAGATACGCAGTATTTT
CDR3: CASRPGLARDTQYF
J: TRBJ2-3
V: TRBV19
D: TRBD2
size: few

DNA: TGTGCCTGGAGTACGGACAGGGGGTATCAGCCCCAGCATTTT
CDR3: CAWSTDRGYQPQHF
J: TRBJ1-5
V: TRBV30
D: TRBD1
size: .

DNA: TGTGCCAGCACCGTTGGGGCCCAAGAGACCCAGTACTTC
CDR3: CASTVGAQETQYF
J: TRBJ2-5
V: TRBV7-2
D: .
size: few

DNA: TGTGCCAGCAGCATCCCAGCGGGAGCTGGGGCCAACGTCCTGACTTTC
CDR3: CASSIPAGAGANVLTF
J: TRBJ2-6
V: TRBV7-3
D: TRBD2
size: once

DNA: TGCGCCAGCAGCTTCCCCGACAGAAAGGGCGAGCAGTACTTC
CDR3: CASSFPDRKGEQYF
J: TRBJ2-7
V: TRBV5-1
D: .
size: .

DNA: TGTGCCAGCAGCTTAGATGTCTACATGAACATTCAGTACTTC
CDR3: CASSLDVYMNIQYF
J: TRBJ2-4
V: TRBV11-2
D: .
size: .

DNA: TGCGCCAGCAGTCAATCCCCTCGGGATACGCAGTATTTT
CDR3: CASSQSPRDTQYF
J: TRBJ2-3
V: TRBV23-1
D: .
size: .

DNA: TGTGCCAGCGAAACGGGACTAGCGGGAGTAGAGACCCAGTACTTC
CDR3: CASETGLAGVETQYF
J: TRBJ2-5
V: TRBV11-1
D: TRBD2
size: .

DNA: TGTGCCAGCAGGAGGACTAGCGGGGGACAAGAGACCCAGTACTTC
CDR3: CASRRTSGGQETQYF
J: TRBJ2-5
V: TRBV11-3
D: TRBD2
size: .

DNA: TGTGCCAGCTCATATGACAGGATCAATGAGCAGTTCTTC
CDR3: CASSYDRINEQFF
J: TRBJ2-1
V: TRBV18
D: .
size: many

DNA: TGTGCCAGCAGATATTCAGGGATGAACACTGAAGCTTTCTTT
CDR3: CASRYSGMNTEAFF
J: TRBJ1-1
V: TRBV28
D: .
size: .

DNA: TGTGCCAGCTCACCAAGGACCCTCGGGGGCGAGCAGTACTTC
CDR3: CASSPRTLGGEQYF
J: TRBJ2-7
V: TRBV18
D: .
size: .

DNA: TGCGCCAGCAGCTTGGGCGCTAGCGGGGGTCAAGAGACCCAGTACTTC
CDR3: CASSLGASGGQETQYF
J: TRBJ2-5
V: TRBV5-1
D: TRBD2
size: few

DNA: TGTGCCAGAAAAAATCTAGCGGGGGGCAACACCGGGGAGCTGTTTTTT
CDR3: CARKNLAGGNTGELFF
J: TRBJ2-2
V: TRBV2
D: TRBD2
size: .

DNA: TGTGCCAGCAGCGGAATCCCCAGCGGGAGAGTTTATTTT
CDR3: CASSGIPSGRVYF
J: TRBJ2-3
V: TRBV7-8
D: TRBD2
size: few

DNA: TGTGCCAGCAGCTCCCTGTACCAAGAGACCCAGTACTTC
CDR3: CASSSLYQETQYF
J: TRBJ2-5
V: TRBV11-2
D: .
size: few

DNA: TGCGCCAGCAGCTCGAGGACATCTATCGAGCAGTACTTC
CDR3: CASSSRTSIEQYF
J: TRBJ2-7
V: TRBV5-1
D: .
size: .

DNA: TGTGCCAGCAGTGAAGATGCCTTCAATGAGCAGTTCTTC
CDR3: CASSEDAFNEQFF
J: TRBJ2-1
V: TRBV2
D: .
size: many

DNA: TGTGCCAGTAGTATAAATCCGGGACGGGGGTTGGAGACCCAGTACTTC
CDR3: CASSINPGRGLETQYF
J: TRBJ2-5
V: TRBV19
D: .
size: few

DNA: TGTGCCACGTCGAGGGAAATTAACTATGGCTACACCTTC
CDR3: CATSREINYGYTF
J: TRBJ1-2
V: TRBV14
D: .
size: few

DNA: TGCGCCAGCAGCTTGGGAGGTTACGAGCAGTACTTC
CDR3: CASSLGGYEQYF
J: TRBJ2-7
V: TRBV5-1
D: .
size: .

DNA: TGTGCCAGCAGTTTATCGTTTCCCTACACTGAAGCTTTCTTT
CDR3: CASSLSFPYTEAFF
J: TRBJ1-1
V: TRBV27
D: .
size: few

DNA: TGTGCCTGGAGTGTACACAGGGGAAACACCATATATTTT
CDR3: CAWSVHRGNTIYF
J: TRBJ1-3
V: TRBV30
D: .
size: .

DNA: TGTGCCAGTAGTAGAATGAACACTGAAGCTTTCTTT
CDR3: CASSRMNTEAFF
J: TRBJ1-1
V: TRBV19
D: .
size: few

DNA: TGTGCCAGCAGCCGCGGACCCGAGGGCTCCTACAATGAGCAGTTCTTC
CDR3: CASSRGPEGSYNEQFF
J: TRBJ2-1
V: TRBV5-6
D: .
size: few

DNA: TGTGCCAGCAGTGAAAACTGGGAGCAGTTCTTC
CDR3: CASSENWEQFF
J: TRBJ2-1
V: TRBV6-1
D: .
size: few

DNA: TGCGCCAGGAGAACCCCTCCTACAGGGGCCCGAAGAACCTACGAGCAGTACTTC
CDR3: CARRTPPTGARRTYEQYF
J: TRBJ2-7
V: TRBV23-1
D: TRBD1
size: .

DNA: TGCGCCAGCAGCCAAGATTCTGGGGCCAGGGTGAGAACTGAAGCTTTCTTT
CDR3: CASSQDSGARVRTEAFF
J: TRBJ1-1
V: TRBV4-3
D: .
size: .

DNA: TGTGCCAGCAGCTTGGTTGGAGCCGGCACAGATACGCAGTATTTT
CDR3: CASSLVGAGTDTQYF
J: TRBJ2-3
V: TRBV5-4
D: .
size: .

DNA: TGTGCCAGCAGTTATCTCCAGGGGAATTCACCCCTCCACTTT
CDR3: CASSYLQGNSPLHF
J: TRBJ1-6
V: TRBV6-1
D: .
size: .

DNA: TGTGCCAGCAGCTTAGCGGATAACACTGAAGCTTTCTTT
CDR3: CASSLADNTEAFF
J: TRBJ1-1
V: TRBV11-3
D: .
size: few

DNA: TGTGCCAGCAGCTCGGGGGGACCCTACAATGAGCAGTTCTTC
CDR3: CASSSGGPYNEQFF
J: TRBJ2-1
V: TRBV4-2
D: TRBD2
size: .

DNA: TGTGCCAGCAGCCAATTAGCGGAACAAGAAACCCAGTACTTC
CDR3: CASSQLAEQETQYF
J: TRBJ2-5
V: TRBV4-2
D: .
size: .

DNA: TGTGCCAGCAGTACGGACAGGGAGGGATTAGGTCAGTTCTTC
CDR3: CASSTDREGLGQFF
J: TRBJ2-1
V: TRBV6-6
D: .
size: .

DNA: TGTGCCAGCAGCTACCCAGACAGGGCCGGGGCCAACGTCCTGACTTTC
CDR3: CASSYPDRAGANVLTF
J: TRBJ2-6
V: TRBV11-2
D: TRBD1
size: .

DNA: TGTGCCAGCTCACCACTAACCAGGGAGCAGTACTTC
CDR3: CASSPLTREQYF
J: TRBJ2-7
V: TRBV18
D: .
size: few

DNA: TGTGCCAGCTTATGGAGGGGGGGCGGTCAGCCCCAGCATTTT
CDR3: CASLWRGGGQPQHF
J: TRBJ1-5
V: TRBV19
D: .
size: .

DNA: TGTGCCAGCAGTCTGGGGACGTATGGCTACACCTTC
CDR3: CASSLGTYGYTF
J: TRBJ1-2
V: TRBV27
D: .
size: few

DNA: TGTGCCAGCAGCGAAATATGGACTAGCCGACCCGGGGAGCTGTTTTTT
CDR3: CASSEIWTSRPGELFF
J: TRBJ2-2
V: TRBV7-3
D: TRBD2
size: few